One sample yielded the 17 T cell receptor beta chains listed below, sequenced in a study of cytomegalovirus exposure and HLA in healthy donors. PCR used 60 Vbeta primers and 13 Jbeta primers. TCRdb's table, derived via immunoSEQ multiplex PCR, lists solely in-frame clones and lacks some. The table records around 200,000 clones, roughly 80% of them present only once. What was sequenced was PBMCs. These receptors were collected from a man in his forties in good health and CMV-seropositive.

This rearrangement joins TRBV19 to TRBJ2-1, with 8 bases aligning to TRBD1. V was clipped by 3 bases and J by 7 bases; unmatched bases: 2. Per the germline V gene, CDR1 is LNHDA and CDR2 is SQIVND (reference sequence). CDR3 length: 13 residues. Here the CDR3 DNA reads TGTGCCAGTAGTATTCAGGGGGCAAATGAGCAGTTCTTC. Protein sequence: CASSIQGANEQFF.

This chain uses TRBV6-1 with TRBJ1-4; tentative D call: TRBD1 (5 bases). The CDR3 loop spans 15 amino acids. V was clipped by 4 bases and J by 0 bases, with 9 bases between them. Germline values: CDR1 MNHNS, CDR2 SASEGT. CDR3 protein: CASSGGTSTNEKLFF. The CDR3 coding sequence is TGTGCCAGCAGTGGAGGGACTTCAACTAATGAAAAACTGTTTTTT.

The rearrangement joins TRBV11-2 to TRBJ2-7; D possibly corresponds to TRBD1 (5 bases). Trimming left V 8 bases short and J 2 bases short, with 19 bases between. The CDR3 contains 15 residues. The germline CDR1 and CDR2 sequences are SGHAT and FQNNGV. In DNA, the CDR3 is TGTGCCAGCGTTCCTCGTAAGGGGCGGACCTACGAGCAGTACTTC. This translates into CASVPRKGRTYEQYF. The variable domain in full, completed from reference TRBV11-2 and TRBJ2-7, reads EAGVAQSPRYKIIEKRQSVAFWCNPISGHATLYWYQQILGQGPKLLIQFQNNGVVDDSQLPKDRFSAERLKGVDSTLKIQPAKLEDSAVYLCASVPRKGRTYEQYFGPGTRLTVT.

V gene TRBV6-1 combines with J gene TRBJ1-2, with a tentative D call TRBD1 (5 bases). Trimming cost V 8 bases and J 4 bases, with 14 bases left between them. In germline, CDR1 is MNHNS, CDR2 SASEGT. There are 13 residues in the CDR3. For the CDR3, the DNA is TGTGCCAGCGGGCGGGGGGGGTCCTATGGCTACACCTTC. Residues: CASGRGGSYGYTF.

The sample holds a few counts of this clone. The V gene is TRBV9, the J gene TRBJ2-7; 11 bases map to TRBD2. This CDR3 region has 14 residues. Trimming at V came to 5 bases and at J to 5 bases, leaving 6 bases not matched to a gene. The germline V gene encodes CDR1 SGDLS and CDR2 YYNGEE. The CDR3 loop reads CASSLTSGAHEQYF. The DNA for the CDR3 is TGTGCCAGCAGTCTGACTAGCGGGGCCCACGAGCAGTACTTC.

A few counts support this clone. This chain connects TRBV5-6 to TRBJ2-2; 9 bases agree with TRBD1. CDR3 length: 17 residues. Germline V gives CDR1 SGHDT, CDR2 YYEEEE. V dropped 4 bases and J dropped 1; count of bases not matched to a gene: 8. In DNA, the CDR3 is TGTGCCAGCAGCCCCGGACAGGGGACCCGGAACACCGGGGAGCTGTTTTTT. It specifies CASSPGQGTRNTGELFF.

This chain connects TRBV7-2 to TRBJ2-2; the match to TRBD1 covers 9 bases. Germline loops: CDR1 SGHTA, CDR2 FQGNSA. Trimming cost V 8 bases and J 0 bases; bases outside gene matches: 1. The CDR3 covers 14 residues. CDR3 sequence: CASRTGANTGELFF. The CDR3 DNA reads as TGTGCCAGCCGGACAGGGGCGAACACCGGGGAGCTGTTTTTT.

The V and J genes are TRBV10-3 and TRBJ2-3, with D perhaps matching TRBD2 (5 bases). V was cut by 8 bases and J by 0 bases, with 12 bases left in between. The CDR3 sequence is 14 residues long. CDR1 and CDR2 from the germline V gene are ENHRY and SYGVKD. The CDR3 region is CAIGLAASTDTQYF. The CDR3 coding sequence is TGTGCCATCGGACTGGCTGCTAGCACAGATACGCAGTATTTT.

V gene TRBV30 combines with J gene TRBJ1-5; 7 nucleotides line up with TRBD1. V shed 5 bases, J shed 2 bases, and the junction held 3 bases outside the gene matches. The CDR3 extends over 13 amino acids. Germline V gene sequence: CDR1 GTSNPN, CDR2 SVGIG (reference sequence). In DNA, the CDR3 is TGTGCCTGGGCAGACAGGGGCAATCAGCCCCAGCATTTT. Encoded protein: CAWADRGNQPQHF.

V gene TRBV4-1 combines with J gene TRBJ2-7, with 9 bases that match TRBD1. V trimming: 6 bases; J trimming: 4 bases; junction bases outside the gene matches: 7. In germline, CDR1 is MGHRA, CDR2 YSYEKL. This CDR3 region has 14 residues. CDR3 sequence reads: CASSLTGGGYEQYF. The CDR3 DNA sequence: TGCGCCAGCAGTTTGACAGGGGGGGGATACGAGCAGTACTTC.

The chain combines TRBV19 with TRBJ1-1, with TRBD1 matching 11 bases. The CDR3 totals 16 residues. Germline CDR1 reads LNHDA; CDR2 reads SQIVND (reference sequence). J lost 1 base, V lost 6 bases, and 7 bases had no gene match. The CDR3 nucleotides read TGTGCCAGTAGGGACAGGGGGCGAACCTCGAACACTGAAGCTTTCTTT. Protein product: CASRDRGRTSNTEAFF.

The chain carries TRBV4-3 and TRBJ2-5; TRBD2 matches at 8 bases. V lost 1 base to trimming and J lost 4 bases; unmatched junction nucleotides: 14. This CDR3 spans 18 amino acids. CDR1 is LGHNA, CDR2 YSLEER, per germline. For the CDR3, the DNA is TGCGCCAGCAGCCAAGGATTCGGGCCGGGGGGGTTCGGAGAGACCCAGTACTTC. Translated, it gives CASSQGFGPGGFGETQYF.

The chain couples TRBV6-5 to TRBJ1-2; 7 nucleotides align to TRBD1. V was clipped by 0 bases and J by 8 bases; unmatched bases: 12. The CDR3 sequence is 16 residues long. The germline V gene encodes CDR1 MNHEY and CDR2 SVGAGI. The CDR3 DNA is TGTGCCAGCAGTTACTCGCGGGACAGCTTCGGGCACGGCTACACCTTC. Encoded protein: CASSYSRDSFGHGYTF.

V is TRBV29-1 and J is TRBJ2-3, with D possibly being TRBD2 (6 bases). The CDR3 contains 15 residues. V was cut by 0 bases and J by 2 bases, with 12 bases left in between. Germline CDR1 is SQVTM and CDR2 is ANQGSEA. DNA of the CDR3: TGCAGCGTTGAAGATGTGGCGGGGCCCACAGATACGCAGTATTTT. Its protein is CSVEDVAGPTDTQYF.

The chain employs TRBV7-2 and TRBJ2-3, with D tentatively TRBD2 (5 bases). Deletions cut 5 bases from V and 8 bases from J, with 14 bases between. The CDR3 spans 13 residues. CDR1 and CDR2 (germline): SGHTA, FQGNSA. CDR3 amino acids: CASSPKGSGTQYF. The CDR3 nucleotides are TGTGCCAGCAGCCCCAAAGGGAGCGGTACGCAGTATTTT.

This rearrangement joins TRBV15 to TRBJ2-5; 8 nucleotides line up with TRBD2. The CDR3 contains 16 residues. The V segment lost 4 bases and the J segment 2 bases; nucleotides outside the gene matches: 9. Germline V gives CDR1 LNHNV, CDR2 YYDKDF (reference sequence). CDR3 bases: TGTGCCACCAGCAAACAAGTACCGGGGGGGCAAGAGACCCAGTACTTC. This gives the protein CATSKQVPGGQETQYF.

V usage is TRBV7-2 and J usage is TRBJ2-1; D may be TRBD2 (5 bases). Germline values: CDR1 SGHTA, CDR2 FQGNSA. This CDR3 has 14 amino acids. Trimming left V 1 base short and J 9 bases short, with 13 bases between. CDR3 region: CASSLESSRAEQFF. The DNA of the CDR3 is TGTGCCAGCAGCTTAGAGTCTAGCCGGGCTGAGCAGTTCTTC.